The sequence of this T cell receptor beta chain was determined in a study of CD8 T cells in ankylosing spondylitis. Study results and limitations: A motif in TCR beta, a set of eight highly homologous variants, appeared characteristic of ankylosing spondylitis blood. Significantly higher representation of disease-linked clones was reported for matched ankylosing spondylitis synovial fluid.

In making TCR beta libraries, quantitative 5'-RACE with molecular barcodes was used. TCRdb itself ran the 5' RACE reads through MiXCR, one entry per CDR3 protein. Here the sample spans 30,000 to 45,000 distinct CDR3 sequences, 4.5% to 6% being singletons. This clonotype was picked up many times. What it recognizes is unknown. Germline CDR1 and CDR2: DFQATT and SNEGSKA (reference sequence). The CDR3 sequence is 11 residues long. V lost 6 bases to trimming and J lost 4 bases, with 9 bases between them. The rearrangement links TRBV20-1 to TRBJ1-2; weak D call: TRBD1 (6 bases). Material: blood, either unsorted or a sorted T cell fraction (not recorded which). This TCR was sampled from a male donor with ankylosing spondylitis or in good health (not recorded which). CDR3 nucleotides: TGCAGTGCCCTGGACAGCTATGGCTACACCTTC. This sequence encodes CSALDSYGYTF.